Listed below are T cell receptor beta chains from one sample, sequenced in a study of early T cells in non-severe SARS-CoV-2 infection. TCRdb processed the 5' RACE reads anew with MiXCR; each CDR3 protein has one entry. The data contain approximately 71,000 distinct CDR3 sequences, roughly an eighth of them singletons. Sequenced: whole blood. The receptors derive from an adult who was a healthcare worker with PCR-confirmed SARS-CoV-2 infection or an uninfected control (not recorded which). CDR3s include the opening cysteine and the closing phenylalanine or tryptophan. The listing skips clone size in some rows; elsewhere it reads once, few, many or a size class.

TRBJ2-1 many TRBV3-1 CASSVGGSEYNEQFF
TRBJ2-5 many TRBV28 CASSLVGPVYF
TRBJ1-6 . TRBV12-3/TRBV12-4 CASSRDYNSPLHF
TRBJ2-2 many TRBV12-3/TRBV12-4 CASRRGSPGELFF
TRBJ1-1 many TRBV20-1 CSARKVDRVTEAFF
TRBJ1-4 . TRBV28 CASSLAGQGEKLFF
TRBJ2-5 many TRBV7-8 CASSLASPTRGGLQQETQYF
TRBJ1-5 . TRBV7-8 CASSSQGGSNQPQHF
TRBJ2-1 few TRBV6-2/TRBV6-3 CASSYSRSSGGLTYNEQFF
TRBJ1-4 many TRBV19 CASSEDSEKLFF
TRBJ2-4 few TRBV9 CASSLGQAGSGQNIQYF
TRBJ2-3 . TRBV19 CASSIGDSAADTQYF
TRBJ2-1 . TRBV7-7 CASSPLQGANNEQFF
TRBJ1-2 many TRBV7-2 CASSLARPGVGYTF
TRBJ2-1 few TRBV28 CASRKQALQNNEQFF
TRBJ2-1 . TRBV7-2 CASSVQTGIRDEQFF
TRBJ1-1 . TRBV12-3/TRBV12-4 CASRGALNTEAFF
TRBJ1-2 few TRBV12-3/TRBV12-4 CASSLHRGEGGYTF
TRBJ1-1 . TRBV4-2 CASSQEAQGALGNTEAFF
TRBJ1-4 . TRBV5-5 CASSFDRGPAEKLFF
TRBJ1-1 many TRBV20-1 CSARVKNTEAFF
TRBJ2-2 many TRBV9 CASTQDTYTGELFF
TRBJ1-2 many TRBV3-1 CASSPLGGRYGYTF
TRBJ2-7 many TRBV7-2 CASSRDRVGYEQYF
TRBJ2-7 . TRBV6-5 CASRSSKTELFSYEQYF
TRBJ1-6 . TRBV7-9 CASSYGQGSNSPLHF
TRBJ1-5 many TRBV20-1 CSARGAGGRNQPQHF
TRBJ2-3 few TRBV29-1 CSVGQGGAGDTQYF
TRBJ2-5 few TRBV5-1 CASSLELGKKTQYF
TRBJ1-2 many TRBV16 CASSQSANRGGYTF
TRBJ2-3 . TRBV19 CASGTGITDTQYF
TRBJ1-2 . TRBV30 CAWRNEGGYGYTF
TRBJ1-2 . TRBV2 CASRQQGYGYTF
TRBJ2-7 . TRBV12-3/TRBV12-4 CASSLGWGSYEQYF
TRBJ1-5 few TRBV18 CASSPGQDSNQPQHF
TRBJ2-7 many TRBV6-5 CAVGLAGGLSSYEQYF